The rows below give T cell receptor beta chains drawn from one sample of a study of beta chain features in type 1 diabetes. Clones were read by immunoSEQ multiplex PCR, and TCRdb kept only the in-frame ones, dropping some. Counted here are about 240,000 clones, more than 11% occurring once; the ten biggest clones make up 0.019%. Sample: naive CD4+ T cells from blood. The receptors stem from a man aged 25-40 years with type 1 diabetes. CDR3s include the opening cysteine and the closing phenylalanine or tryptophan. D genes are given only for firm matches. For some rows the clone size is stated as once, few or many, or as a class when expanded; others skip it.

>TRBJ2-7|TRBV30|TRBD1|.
TGTGCCTGGAGTGTACAGGACAGGGCGAAATTC
CAWSVQDRAKF
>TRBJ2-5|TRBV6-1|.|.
TGTGCCAGCAGTGAAAATAGGGGCTCGGAGACCCAGTACTTC
CASSENRGSETQYF
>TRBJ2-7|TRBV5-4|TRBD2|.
TGTGCCAGCAGCCTTGGGACTAGGGCCTCCTACGAGCAGTACTTC
CASSLGTRASYEQYF
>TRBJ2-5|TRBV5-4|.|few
TGTGCCAGCACCGTAGGAGCCCCGTCCGAGACCCAGTACTTC
CASTVGAPSETQYF
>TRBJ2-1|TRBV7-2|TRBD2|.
TGTGCCAGCAGCTTGGGACTAGCGGGAGCCGGTGAGCAGTTCTTC
CASSLGLAGAGEQFF
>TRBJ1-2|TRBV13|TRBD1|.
TGTGCCAGCAGCCCGGGACAGGGCCTTGATGGCTACACCTTC
CASSPGQGLDGYTF
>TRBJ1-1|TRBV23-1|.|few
TGCGCCAGCAGTCAATTGCGGGGGAGTCACTCTGAAGCTTTCTTT
CASSQLRGSHSEAFF
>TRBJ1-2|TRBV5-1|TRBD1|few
TGCGCCAGCCGAGGGACAGAGTATGGCTACACCTTC
CASRGTEYGYTF
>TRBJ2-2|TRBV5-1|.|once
TGCGCCAGCAGCTTGTATGATGTGGCGGGCACCGGGGAGCTGTTTTTT
CASSLYDVAGTGELFF
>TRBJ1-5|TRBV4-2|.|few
TGTGCCAGCAGCCAAGATCTCAGCAATCAGCCCCAGCATTTT
CASSQDLSNQPQHF
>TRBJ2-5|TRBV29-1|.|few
TGCAGCGTTGACAGGGAACAAGAGACCCAGTACTTC
CSVDREQETQYF
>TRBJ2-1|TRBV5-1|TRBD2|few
TGCGCCAGCAGCTTGGGTGGGGGGGGGAACTACAATGAGCAGTTCTTC
CASSLGGGGNYNEQFF
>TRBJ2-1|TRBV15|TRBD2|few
TGTGCCACCAGCAGGGGGACTAGCGGGGCGATAGGTGAGCAGTTCTTC
CATSRGTSGAIGEQFF
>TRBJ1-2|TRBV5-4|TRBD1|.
TGTGCCAGCAGCCGCACAGGGGAAAACTATGGCTACACCTTC
CASSRTGENYGYTF
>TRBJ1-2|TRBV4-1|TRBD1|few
TGCGCCAGCAGCCAACCGGGACAGAAGCTGGAAGGCTACACCTTC
CASSQPGQKLEGYTF
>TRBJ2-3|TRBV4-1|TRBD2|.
TGCGCCAGCAGCCAAGATTTTCGTGTTAGCGGGGGGCTTACGCAGTATTTT
CASSQDFRVSGGLTQYF
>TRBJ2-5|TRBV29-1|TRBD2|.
TGCAGCGCCTTGGGAGCGGGACAAGAGACCCAGTACTTC
CSALGAGQETQYF
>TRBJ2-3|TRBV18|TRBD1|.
TGTGCCAGCTCACCACGACAGGGGACCACTAGCACAGATACGCAGTATTTT
CASSPRQGTTSTDTQYF
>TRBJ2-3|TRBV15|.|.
TGTGCCACCAGCAGAGACGGCGGAAGCACAGATACGCAGTATTTT
CATSRDGGSTDTQYF
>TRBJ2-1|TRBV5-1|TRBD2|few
TGCGCCAGCAGCTTGGGGCTAGCGGGCGCCCTTGGGCAGTTCTTC
CASSLGLAGALGQFF
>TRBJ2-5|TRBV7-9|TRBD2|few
TGTGCCAGCAGCCCAATCGACGGGGGGTCGAGGGAGACCCAGTACTTC
CASSPIDGGSRETQYF
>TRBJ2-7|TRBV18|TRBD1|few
TGTGCCAGCTCACCCCCGGCGACAGGGGGCCTCGAGCAGTACTTC
CASSPPATGGLEQYF
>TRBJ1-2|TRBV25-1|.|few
TGTGCCAGCAGCCAGGTGGGGAGCAGCTATGGCTACACCTTC
CASSQVGSSYGYTF
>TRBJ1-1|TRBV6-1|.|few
TGTGCCAGCCGTGCGGGGGAGGACACTGAAGCTTTCTTT
CASRAGEDTEAFF
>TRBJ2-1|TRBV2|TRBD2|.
TGTGCCAGCAGTGAGCTTACTAGCGGGGGGGCCGATGAGCAGTTCTTC
CASSELTSGGADEQFF
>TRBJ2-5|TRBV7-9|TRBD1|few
TGTGCCAGCAGCTTAGGGGTTGGGACAGACGCCGCAGGGACCCAGTACTTC
CASSLGVGTDAAGTQYF
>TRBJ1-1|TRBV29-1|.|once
TGCAGCGCGAGGGAGCCGGACGCGAGGGCTTTCTTT
CSAREPDARAFF
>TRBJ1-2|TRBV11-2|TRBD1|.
TGTGCCAGCAGCCCCGGTCCCCAGTACCGACAGGGAGGCTACACCTTC
CASSPGPQYRQGGYTF
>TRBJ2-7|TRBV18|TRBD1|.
TGTGCCAGCTTCCTAGGACAGGGCAGCCACGAGCAGTACTTC
CASFLGQGSHEQYF
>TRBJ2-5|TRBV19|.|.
TGTGCCCCTGAGGGTAGGAGGGAGACCCAGTACTTC
CAPEGRRETQYF
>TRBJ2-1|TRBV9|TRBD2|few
TGTGCCAGCAGCGCGCTGTGGGCTAGCGGGATTAATGAGCAGTTCTTC
CASSALWASGINEQFF
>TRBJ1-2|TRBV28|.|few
TGTGCCAGCAGTCAGGGCGGCTATGGCTACACCTTC
CASSQGGYGYTF
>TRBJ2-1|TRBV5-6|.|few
TGTGCCAGCAGCTTGGGTACGGGACACAACTACAATGAGCAGTTCTTC
CASSLGTGHNYNEQFF
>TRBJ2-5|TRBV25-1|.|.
TGTGCCAGCAGCCGACGGGGGTACCAAGAGACCCAGTACTTC
CASSRRGYQETQYF
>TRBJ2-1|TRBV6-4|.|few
TGTGCCAGCAGTGACCTGACAGTGCATGAGCAGTTCTTC
CASSDLTVHEQFF
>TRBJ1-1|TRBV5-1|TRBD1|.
TGCGCCAGCAGCGAGGGACAGGGAACTGAAGCTTTCTTT
CASSEGQGTEAFF
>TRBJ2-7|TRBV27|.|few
TGTGCCAGCAGCAGACAGGAGACCTACGAGCAGTACTTC
CASSRQETYEQYF
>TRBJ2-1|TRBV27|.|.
TGTGCCAGCAGGTTCGGGTGGAACAATGAGCAGTTCTTC
CASRFGWNNEQFF
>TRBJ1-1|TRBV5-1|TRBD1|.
TGCGCCAGCAGCTTAGGGACAGGGTCCACTGAAGCTTTCTTT
CASSLGTGSTEAFF
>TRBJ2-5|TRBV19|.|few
TGTGCCAGTAGTATGGGGCGAGAGCAAGAGACCCAGTACTTC
CASSMGREQETQYF
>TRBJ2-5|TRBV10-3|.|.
TGTGCCATCAGTGACCCCCCGGGGGAGACCCAGTACTTC
CAISDPPGETQYF
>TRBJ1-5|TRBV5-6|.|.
TGTGCCAGCAGCTACCAGGGTACGGAGCCCCAGCATTTT
CASSYQGTEPQHF
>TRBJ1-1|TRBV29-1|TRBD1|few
TGCAGCGTCGGGACAGTTAGAGGCATGAACACTGAAGCTTTCTTT
CSVGTVRGMNTEAFF
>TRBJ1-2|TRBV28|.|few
TGTGCCAGCAGTCAACCAACGAGGGGCTACACCTTC
CASSQPTRGYTF
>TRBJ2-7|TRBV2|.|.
TGTGCCAGCACGGCGATTCCTGGACAGCTCTACGAGCAGTACTTC
CASTAIPGQLYEQYF
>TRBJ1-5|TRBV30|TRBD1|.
TGTGCCTGGAGTCGACCCGGGACAGGGGTGGACCAGCCCCAGCATTTT
CAWSRPGTGVDQPQHF
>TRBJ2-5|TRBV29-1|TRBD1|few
TGCAGCCATACCGGGACAGCTGGGGAGACCCAGTACTTC
CSHTGTAGETQYF
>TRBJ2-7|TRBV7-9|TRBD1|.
TGTGCCAGCGGGACCGGGACAGGGAACGAGCAGTACTTC
CASGTGTGNEQYF
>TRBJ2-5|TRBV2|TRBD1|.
TGTGCCAGCAGGGGGACAGGGGCGTACCAAGAGACCCAGTACTTC
CASRGTGAYQETQYF
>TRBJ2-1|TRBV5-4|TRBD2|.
TGTGCCAGCAGGCCCGGGACTAGCGGGAGCTATGAGCAGTTCTTC
CASRPGTSGSYEQFF
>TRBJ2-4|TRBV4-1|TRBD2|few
TGCGCCAGCAGCCAGGCCGGACTAGCGGGGGGCTCCAAAAACATTCAGTACTTC
CASSQAGLAGGSKNIQYF
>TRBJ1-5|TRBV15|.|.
TGTGCCACCAGCAGACGGTTGGAGGGAAGTCAGCCCCAGCATTTT
CATSRRLEGSQPQHF
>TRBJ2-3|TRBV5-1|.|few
TGCGCCAGCAGCTTGGGACAGGTCTTCACAGATACGCAGTATTTT
CASSLGQVFTDTQYF
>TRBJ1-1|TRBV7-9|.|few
TGTGCCAGCAGCGCCCGAGGGTCCACTGAAGCTTTCTTT
CASSARGSTEAFF
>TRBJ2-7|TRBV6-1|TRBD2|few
TGTGCCAGCAGTGTGTTAGGACTAGCGGCCCGATACGAGCAGTACTTC
CASSVLGLAARYEQYF
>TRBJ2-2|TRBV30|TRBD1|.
TGTGCCTGGAGTTCTCAGGGGGCCGGGGAGCTGTTTTTT
CAWSSQGAGELFF
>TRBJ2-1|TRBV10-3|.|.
TGTGCCATCAGTGAGGGAGGTCACAATGAGCAGTTCTTC
CAISEGGHNEQFF
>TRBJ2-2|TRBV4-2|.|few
TGTGCCAGCAGCCAAGATTTAGCATTTCACTCCTACACCGGGGAGCTGTTTTTT
CASSQDLAFHSYTGELFF
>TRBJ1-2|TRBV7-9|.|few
TGTGCCAGCAGCTTTGTGGGGGGTTCGGCAGGGAACTATGGCTACACCTTC
CASSFVGGSAGNYGYTF